This TCR beta chain was profiled in a study of CXCR3-negative and CXCR3-positive naive CD8 T cells. Overall study context: Some 140 million TRB reads were obtained in total, which works out to about 1.5 +/- 0.3 million per library. General study points: Memory CD8+ cells showed much lower diversity, while both naive subsets were comparably high. PBMCs showed partially decreased CXCR3 expression after cryopreservation, and most assays used fresh PBMCs. Naive cells that were CXCR3-positive had more hydrophobic TRB CDR3s (compared with CXCR3-negative naive cells).

This CDR3 has 13 amino acids. The germline V gene has CDR1 SGHNT and CDR2 YYREEE (reference sequence). To note about this clonotype: As yet, its antigen is unknown.

The study made its TRB cDNA libraries by 5' RACE, adding UMI labels. TCRdb re-called the 5' RACE reads and gives one entry per CDR3 protein, without DNA. This specimen shows about 50,000 distinct CDR3 sequences; the ten leading clones hold around 0.51%. Sorting was done in triplicate for each CD8+ T cell subset (300,000 cells each). Sequencing input: naive CXCR3+ CD8+ T cells from blood. Subset of the sample: CD45RO-CCR7+CD27+CD95- naive CD8+ T cells expressing CXCR3 (TNR3+). The chain is built from TRBV5-4 and TRBJ2-5; TCRdb's D call, TRBD1, is unchecked because there is no DNA. The clonotype was recovered from a human donor in good health. Some clones in this sample may be carry-over from other donors' samples. The CDR3 protein is CASSVGQQETQYF.